This entry lists 7 T cell receptor beta chains sequenced from one sample in a study of cytomegalovirus exposure and HLA in healthy donors. PCR employed 60 Vbeta and 13 Jbeta primers. TCRdb's copy holds only in-frame clones and misses some; the assay was immunoSEQ multiplex PCR. This table lists 130,000 or so clones. Sequenced input: PBMCs. These receptors were obtained from a middle-aged woman in good health and CMV-seronegative.

The chain recombines TRBV5-1 with TRBJ1-1, with D maybe TRBD1 (6 bases). The germline gives CDR1 SGHRS, CDR2 YFSETQ. The CDR3 loop spans 16 amino acids. The V end lost 3 bases, the J end lost 1 base, and 16 bases lay between the germline ends. The CDR3 nucleotides are TGCGCCAGCAGCTGGCAAACCAGGGGTTCGAACACTGAAGCTTTCTTT. As protein: CASSWQTRGSNTEAFF.

The chain carries TRBV6-1 and TRBJ2-2; D gene uncertain. The CDR3 loop spans 13 amino acids. V lost 1 base to trimming and J lost 4 bases, with 4 bases between them. From germline, CDR1 is MNHNS and CDR2 SASEGT. The CDR3 spells CASSEGATGELFF. CDR3 bases: TGTGCCAGCAGTGAAGGGGCCACCGGGGAGCTGTTTTTT.

The chain joins TRBV6-6 to TRBJ2-7, with 7 bases identical to TRBD1. Germline V gene data show CDR1 as MNHNY and CDR2 as SVGAGI (reference sequence). J gave up 6 bases and V 5 bases, and 4 bases lay outside the gene matches. The CDR3 totals 12 residues. CDR3 in amino acids: CASSGDSGEQYV. The CDR3 DNA reads TGTGCCAGCAGTGGGGACAGTGGCGAGCAGTACGTC.

This chain connects TRBV9 to TRBJ2-1; D remains unclear. V lost 0 bases and J lost 0, with 7 bases in between. Germline V gives CDR1 SGDLS, CDR2 YYNGEE. The CDR3 covers 15 residues. CDR3 loop: CASSVAPSSYNEQFF. CDR3 sequence (DNA): TGTGCCAGCAGCGTAGCACCGAGCTCCTACAATGAGCAGTTCTTC.

The chain uses TRBV9 and TRBJ1-6; 8 positions match TRBD1. V gave up 0 bases and J gave up 13 bases; unmatched junction bases: 12. This CDR3 is built from 16 residues. Germline V gives CDR1 SGDLS, CDR2 YYNGEE. The CDR3, as DNA: TGTGCCAGCAGCGTAGGATGGACAGGGAGGGTAGCCCCCCTCCACTTT. It is translated as CASSVGWTGRVAPLHF.

The genes are TRBV6-6 and TRBJ2-2; 9 bases line up with TRBD1. Losses at the gene ends were 6 bases for V and 2 bases for J; bases not matched to a gene: 4. Germline lookup yields CDR1 MNHNY and CDR2 SVGAGI (reference sequence). The CDR3 runs 15 residues. In DNA form, the CDR3 reads TGTGCCAGCAGCGGGACAGGGCGAAACACCGGGGAGCTGTTTTTT. Translating gives CASSGTGRNTGELFF.

The chain combines TRBV5-4 with TRBJ1-2, with 8 bases aligning to TRBD1. Trimming took 2 bases from V and 4 from J; bases not matched to a gene: 4. This CDR3 comprises 14 residues. The germline gives CDR1 SGHNT, CDR2 YYREEE (reference sequence). The CDR3 nucleotides are TGTGCCAGCAGCTTCTACAGGGGGGGCTATGGCTACACCTTC. Its protein is CASSFYRGGYGYTF. The full variable domain, completed using reference TRBV5-4 and TRBJ1-2, is ETGVTQSPTHLIKTRGQQVTLRCSSQSGHNTVSWYQQALGQGPQFIFQYYREEENGRGNFPPRFSGLQFPNYSSELNVNALELDDSALYLCASSFYRGGYGYTFGSGTRLTVV.